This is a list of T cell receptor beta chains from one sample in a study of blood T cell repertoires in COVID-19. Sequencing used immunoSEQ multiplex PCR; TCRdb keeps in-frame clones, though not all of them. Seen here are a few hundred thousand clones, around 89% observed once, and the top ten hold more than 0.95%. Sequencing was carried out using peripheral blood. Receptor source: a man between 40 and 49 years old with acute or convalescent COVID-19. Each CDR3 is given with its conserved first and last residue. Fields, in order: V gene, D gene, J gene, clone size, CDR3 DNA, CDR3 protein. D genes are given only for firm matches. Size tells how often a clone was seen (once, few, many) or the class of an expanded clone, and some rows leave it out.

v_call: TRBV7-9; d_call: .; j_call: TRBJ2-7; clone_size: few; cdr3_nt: TGTGCCAGCAGCCCCAGGGTTTACGAGCAGTACTTC; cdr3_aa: CASSPRVYEQYF
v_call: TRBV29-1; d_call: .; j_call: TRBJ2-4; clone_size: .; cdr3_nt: TGCAGCGTTGTCTCCGAGGACATTCAGTACTTC; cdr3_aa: CSVVSEDIQYF
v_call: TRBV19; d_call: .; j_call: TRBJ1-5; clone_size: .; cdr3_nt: TGTGCCAGTAGTATGCGAGACAGTAGCAATCAGCCCCAGCATTTT; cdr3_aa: CASSMRDSSNQPQHF
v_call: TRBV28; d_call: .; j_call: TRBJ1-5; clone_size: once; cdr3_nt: TGTGCCAGCAGTTTAGAGTCAGGGGATGGTCAGCCCCAGCATTTT; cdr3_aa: CASSLESGDGQPQHF
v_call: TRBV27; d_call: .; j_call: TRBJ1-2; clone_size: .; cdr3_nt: TGTGCCAGCAGTTTATCCGCAGGCTATGGCTACACCTTC; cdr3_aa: CASSLSAGYGYTF
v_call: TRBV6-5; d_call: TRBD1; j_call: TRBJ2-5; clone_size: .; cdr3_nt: TGTGCCAGCAGGGGGACAGGACAAGAGACCCAGTACTTC; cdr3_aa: CASRGTGQETQYF
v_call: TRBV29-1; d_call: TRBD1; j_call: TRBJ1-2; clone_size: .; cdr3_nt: TGCAGCGTACAGGGGAGCTCCGACTATGGCTACACCTTC; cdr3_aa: CSVQGSSDYGYTF
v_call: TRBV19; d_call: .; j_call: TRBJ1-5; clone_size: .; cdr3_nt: TGTGCCAGTAGTTGGGACATCAGCAATCAGCCCCAGCATTTT; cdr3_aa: CASSWDISNQPQHF
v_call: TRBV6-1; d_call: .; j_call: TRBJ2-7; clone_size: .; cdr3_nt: TGTGCCAGCAGTGAACTTAGGGACACCGCCTACGAGCAGTACTTC; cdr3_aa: CASSELRDTAYEQYF
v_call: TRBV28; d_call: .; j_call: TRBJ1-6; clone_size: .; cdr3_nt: TGTGCCAGCAGTTTCCCCCCCTCGGGGAGCTCCTATAATTCACCCCTCCACTTT; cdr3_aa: CASSFPPSGSSYNSPLHF
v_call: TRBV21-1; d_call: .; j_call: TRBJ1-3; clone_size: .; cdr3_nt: TGTGCCAGCAGCAATCCAATTATTCGGACAACCCGATTTCTGTCTCTGGAAACACGGGTATATTTT; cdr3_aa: CASSNPIIRTTRFLSLETRVYF
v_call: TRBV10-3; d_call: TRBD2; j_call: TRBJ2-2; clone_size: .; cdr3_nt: TGTGCCATCAGGGGGACTAGCGGAAACACCGGGGAGCTGTTTTTT; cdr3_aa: CAIRGTSGNTGELFF
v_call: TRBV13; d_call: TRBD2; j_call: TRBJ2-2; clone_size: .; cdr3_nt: TGTGCCAGCCTAGGAAGGCTAGCGGGAGGTACCGGGGAGCTGTTTTTT; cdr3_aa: CASLGRLAGGTGELFF
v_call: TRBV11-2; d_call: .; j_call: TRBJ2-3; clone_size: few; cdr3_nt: TGTGCCAGCAGAGCTTCAGCGGGTTACACAGATACGCAGTATTTT; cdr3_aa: CASRASAGYTDTQYF
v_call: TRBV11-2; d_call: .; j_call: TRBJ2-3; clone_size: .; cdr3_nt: TGTGCCAGCAGCTTGCAGCCGACTGCGCAGTATTTT; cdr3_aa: CASSLQPTAQYF
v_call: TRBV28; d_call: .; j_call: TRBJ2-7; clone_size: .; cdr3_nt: TGTGCCAGCAGTTTAACGGGACAATACGAGCAGTACTTC; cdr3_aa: CASSLTGQYEQYF
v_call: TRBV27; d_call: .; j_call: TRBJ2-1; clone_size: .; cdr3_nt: TGTGCCAGCAGTTGGTTTCGGGGTGGCAATGAGCAGTTCTTC; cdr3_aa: CASSWFRGGNEQFF